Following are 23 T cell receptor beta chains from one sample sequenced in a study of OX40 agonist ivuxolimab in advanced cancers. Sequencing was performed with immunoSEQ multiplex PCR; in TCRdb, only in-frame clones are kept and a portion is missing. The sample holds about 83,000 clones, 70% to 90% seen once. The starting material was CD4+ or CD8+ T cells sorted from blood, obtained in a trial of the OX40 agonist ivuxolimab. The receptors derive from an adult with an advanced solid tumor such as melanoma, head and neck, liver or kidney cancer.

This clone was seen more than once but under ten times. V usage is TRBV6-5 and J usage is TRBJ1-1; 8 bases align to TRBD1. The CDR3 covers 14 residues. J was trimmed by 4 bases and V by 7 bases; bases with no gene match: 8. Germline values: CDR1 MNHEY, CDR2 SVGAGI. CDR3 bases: TGTGCCAGCACCCTGGACAGGGTGAGCACTGAAGCTTTCTTT. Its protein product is CASTLDRVSTEAFF.

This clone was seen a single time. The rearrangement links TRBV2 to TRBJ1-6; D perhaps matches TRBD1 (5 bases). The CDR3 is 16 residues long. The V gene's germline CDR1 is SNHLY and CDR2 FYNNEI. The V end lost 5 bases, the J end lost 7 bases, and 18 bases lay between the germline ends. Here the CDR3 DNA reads TGTGCCAGCAGTCGGATAGAGGGACGTTCAAATTCACCCCTCCACTTT. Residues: CASSRIEGRSNSPLHF.

In nucleotides, the CDR3 is TGCGCCAGCAGCTTAGGATTACAGACAGGAGCCTCCTACGAGCAGTACTTC. This codes for CASSLGLQTGASYEQYF. V and J are TRBV5-1 and TRBJ2-7, with D possibly TRBD1 on 6 matching bases. The germline gives CDR1 SGHRS, CDR2 YFSETQ. This CDR3 is 17 amino acids long. V dropped 2 bases and J dropped 0 bases, with 18 bases sitting between them.

The CDR3 loop reads CASSQGVGVGHGYTF. CDR3 coding DNA: TGCGCCAGCAGCCAAGGGGTTGGGGTTGGGCATGGCTACACCTTC. The chain recombines TRBV4-3 with TRBJ1-2; D is undetermined. The CDR3 consists of 15 residues. The V and J ends lost 1 base and 6 bases respectively, with 15 bases between them. Germline-derived CDR1 and CDR2 are LGHNA and YSLEER.

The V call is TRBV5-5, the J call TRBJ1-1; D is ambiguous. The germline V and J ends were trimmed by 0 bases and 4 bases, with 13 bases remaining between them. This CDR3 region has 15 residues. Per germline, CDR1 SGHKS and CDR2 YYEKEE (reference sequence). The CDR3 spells CASSLVRVWTTEAFF. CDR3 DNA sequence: TGTGCCAGCAGCTTGGTAAGGGTATGGACCACTGAAGCTTTCTTT.

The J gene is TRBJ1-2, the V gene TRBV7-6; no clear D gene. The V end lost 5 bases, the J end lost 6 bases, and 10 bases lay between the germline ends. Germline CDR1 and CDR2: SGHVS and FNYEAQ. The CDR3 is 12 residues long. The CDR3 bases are TGTGCCAGCAGCCACGGACGGGATGGCTACACCTTC. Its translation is CASSHGRDGYTF.

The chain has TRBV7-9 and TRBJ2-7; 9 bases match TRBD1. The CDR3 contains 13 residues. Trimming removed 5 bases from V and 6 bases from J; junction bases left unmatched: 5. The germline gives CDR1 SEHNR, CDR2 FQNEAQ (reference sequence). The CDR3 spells CASSITTGGEQYF. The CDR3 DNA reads TGTGCCAGCAGCATAACGACAGGGGGCGAGCAGTACTTC.

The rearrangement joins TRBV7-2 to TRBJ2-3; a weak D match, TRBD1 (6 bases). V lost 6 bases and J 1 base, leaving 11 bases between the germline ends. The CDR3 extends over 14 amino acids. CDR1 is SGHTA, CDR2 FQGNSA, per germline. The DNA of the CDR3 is TGTGCCAGCAGTTTTCGACAGGGCACAGATACGCAGTATTTT. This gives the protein CASSFRQGTDTQYF.

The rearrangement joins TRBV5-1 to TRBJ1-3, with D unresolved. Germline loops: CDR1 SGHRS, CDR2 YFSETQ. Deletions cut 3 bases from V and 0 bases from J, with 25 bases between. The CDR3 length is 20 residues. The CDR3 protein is CASSYETSGWTAVSGNTIYF. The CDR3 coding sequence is TGCGCCAGCAGCTATGAAACATCCGGTTGGACGGCGGTCTCTGGAAACACCATATATTTT.

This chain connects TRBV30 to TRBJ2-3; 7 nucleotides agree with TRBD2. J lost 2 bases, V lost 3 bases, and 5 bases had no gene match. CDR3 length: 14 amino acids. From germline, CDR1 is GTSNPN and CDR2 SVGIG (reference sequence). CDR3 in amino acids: CAWRVAGATDTQYF. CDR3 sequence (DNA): TGTGCCTGGAGGGTAGCGGGCGCCACAGATACGCAGTATTTT. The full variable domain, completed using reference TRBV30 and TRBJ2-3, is SQTIHQWPATLVQPVGSPLSLECTVEGTSNPNLYWYRQAAGRGLQLLFYSVGIGQISSEVPQNLSASRPQDRQFILSSKKLLLSDSGFYLCAWRVAGATDTQYFGPGTRLTVL.

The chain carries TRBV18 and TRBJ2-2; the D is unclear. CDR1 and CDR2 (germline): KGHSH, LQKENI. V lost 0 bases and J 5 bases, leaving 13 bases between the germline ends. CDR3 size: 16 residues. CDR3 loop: CASSPPGVFGTGELFF. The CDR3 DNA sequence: TGTGCCAGCTCACCACCTGGGGTGTTCGGAACCGGGGAGCTGTTTTTT.

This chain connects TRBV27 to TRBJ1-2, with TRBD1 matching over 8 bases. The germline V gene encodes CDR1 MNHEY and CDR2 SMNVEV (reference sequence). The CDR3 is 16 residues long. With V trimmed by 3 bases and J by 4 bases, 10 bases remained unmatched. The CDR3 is CASSFAESGGFYGYTF. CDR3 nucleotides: TGTGCCAGCAGTTTCGCAGAGTCAGGGGGCTTCTATGGCTACACCTTC.

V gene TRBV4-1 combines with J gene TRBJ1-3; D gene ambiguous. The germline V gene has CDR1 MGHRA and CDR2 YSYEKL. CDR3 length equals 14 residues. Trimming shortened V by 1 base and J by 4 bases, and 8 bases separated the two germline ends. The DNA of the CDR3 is TGCGCCAGCAGCCAAGCATCCGGCGGAAACACCATATATTTT. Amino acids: CASSQASGGNTIYF.

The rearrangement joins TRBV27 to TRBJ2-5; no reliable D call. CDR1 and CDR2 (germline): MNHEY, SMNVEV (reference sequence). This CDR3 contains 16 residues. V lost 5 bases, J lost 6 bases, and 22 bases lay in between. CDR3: CASSPRATASYKTQYF. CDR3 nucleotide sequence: TGTGCCAGCAGTCCCCGCGCGACCGCATCTTATAAGACCCAGTACTTC.

CDR3 in DNA: TGTGCCAGCAGTCCGTCGTTGGGATATGGCTACACCTTC. Amino acid sequence: CASSPSLGYGYTF. The V gene is TRBV5-4, the J gene TRBJ1-2, with no clear D. Germline V gene sequence: CDR1 SGHNT, CDR2 YYREEE (reference sequence). The CDR3 consists of 13 residues. V lost 5 bases and J lost 5, with 13 bases in between. The full variable domain, in which reference TRBV5-4 and TRBJ1-2 provide the parts outside the CDR3, is ETGVTQSPTHLIKTRGQQVTLRCSSQSGHNTVSWYQQALGQGPQFIFQYYREEENGRGNFPPRFSGLQFPNYSSELNVNALELDDSALYLCASSPSLGYGYTFGSGTRLTVV.

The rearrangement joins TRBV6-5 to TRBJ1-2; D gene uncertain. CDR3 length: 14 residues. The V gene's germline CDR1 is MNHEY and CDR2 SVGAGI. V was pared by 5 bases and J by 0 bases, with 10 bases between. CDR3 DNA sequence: TGTGCCAGCAGTACCACGGGTCCTAACTATGGCTACACCTTC. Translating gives CASSTTGPNYGYTF.

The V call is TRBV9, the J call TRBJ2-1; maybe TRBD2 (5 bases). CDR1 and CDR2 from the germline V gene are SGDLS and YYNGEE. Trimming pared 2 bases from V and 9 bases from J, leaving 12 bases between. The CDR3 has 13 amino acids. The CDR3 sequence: CASSVGLDFEQFF. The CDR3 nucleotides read TGTGCCAGCAGCGTCGGACTCGACTTTGAGCAGTTCTTC.

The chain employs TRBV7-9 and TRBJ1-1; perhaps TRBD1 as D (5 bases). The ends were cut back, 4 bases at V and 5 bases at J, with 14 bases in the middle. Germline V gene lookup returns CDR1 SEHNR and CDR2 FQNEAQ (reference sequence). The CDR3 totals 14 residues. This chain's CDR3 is CASSSGGARTEAFF. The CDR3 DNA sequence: TGTGCCAGCAGCTCAGGAGGGGCGAGAACTGAAGCTTTCTTT.

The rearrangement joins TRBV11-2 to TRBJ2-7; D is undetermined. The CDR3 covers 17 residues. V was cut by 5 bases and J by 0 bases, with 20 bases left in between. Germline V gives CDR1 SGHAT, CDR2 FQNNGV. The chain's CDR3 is CASSPQGWGFRSYEQYF. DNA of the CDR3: TGTGCCAGCAGCCCACAAGGCTGGGGATTTCGCTCCTACGAGCAGTACTTC.

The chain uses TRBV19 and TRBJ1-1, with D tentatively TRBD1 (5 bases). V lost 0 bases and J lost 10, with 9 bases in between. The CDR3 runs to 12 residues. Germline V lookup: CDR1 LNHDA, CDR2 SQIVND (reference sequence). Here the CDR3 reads CASSIDLGAAFF. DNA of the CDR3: TGTGCCAGTAGTATAGATCTAGGGGCAGCTTTCTTT.

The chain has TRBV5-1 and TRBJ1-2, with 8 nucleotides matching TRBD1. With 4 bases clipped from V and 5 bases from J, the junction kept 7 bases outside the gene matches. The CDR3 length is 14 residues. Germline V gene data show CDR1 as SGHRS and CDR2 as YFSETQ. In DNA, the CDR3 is TGCGCCAGCAGCACCTTGACAGGGGAATATGGCTACACCTTC. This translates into CASSTLTGEYGYTF.

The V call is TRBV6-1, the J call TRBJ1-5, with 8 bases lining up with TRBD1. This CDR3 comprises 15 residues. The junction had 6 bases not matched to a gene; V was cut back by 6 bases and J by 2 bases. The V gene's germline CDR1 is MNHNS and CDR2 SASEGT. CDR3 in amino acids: CASRMDRDGNQPQHF. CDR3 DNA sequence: TGTGCCAGCAGAATGGACAGGGATGGCAATCAGCCCCAGCATTTT.

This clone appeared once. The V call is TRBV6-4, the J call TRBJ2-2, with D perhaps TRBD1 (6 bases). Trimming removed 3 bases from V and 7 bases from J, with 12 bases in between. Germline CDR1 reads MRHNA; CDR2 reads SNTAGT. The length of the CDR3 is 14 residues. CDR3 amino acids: CASSEQGSGGELFF. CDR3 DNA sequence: TGTGCCAGCAGTGAACAGGGCTCCGGCGGGGAGCTGTTTTTT.